The 18 T cell receptor beta chains below come from one sample, sequenced in a study of blood T cell repertoires in COVID-19. Assay: immunoSEQ multiplex PCR; the TCRdb copy retains only in-frame clones and omits some. The sample holds 250,000 to 300,000 clones, roughly 85% seen once. Sequencing was done on a sample of PBMCs or T cells enriched from blood (not recorded which). All receptors derive from a middle-aged man who had been exposed to COVID-19.

CDR3 sequence: CASSSSGTSANTGELFF. CDR3 sequence (DNA): TGCGCCAGCAGCTCGTCCGGGACTAGCGCGAACACCGGGGAGCTGTTTTTT. J is TRBJ2-2 and V is TRBV5-1; TRBD2 aligns across 10 bases. The CDR3 sequence is 17 residues long. Per the germline V gene, CDR1 is SGHRS and CDR2 is YFSETQ. The junction had 5 bases not matched to a gene; V was cut back by 3 bases and J by 0 bases.

This chain uses TRBV1 with TRBJ2-3; the table's D call of TRBD1 was not tested on the DNA. TRBV1 is labeled a pseudogene. This CDR3 region has 19 residues. CDR3 sequence reads: CTSSQDGQGNRSISSTQYF. CDR3 nucleotides: TGCACCAGCAGCCAAGACGGACAGGGGAACCGATCGATTTCGAGTACGCAGTATTTT.

A word on this clone: The identical CDR3 is also encoded by other nucleotide sequences in the sample. This chain joins TRBV5-6 and TRBJ1-3; D unclear. Trimming took 0 bases from V and 0 from J, leaving 4 bases between them. The CDR3 sequence is 14 residues long. CDR1 is SGHDT and CDR2 is YYEEEE in the germline V gene. The CDR3 loop reads CASSLVSSGNTIYF. CDR3 in DNA: TGTGCCAGCAGCTTGGTCTCCTCTGGAAACACCATATATTTT.

This clone occurred many times. The chain recombines TRBV4-2 with TRBJ1-1; TRBD1 matches 8 bases. The CDR3 runs 14 residues. J lost 4 bases, V lost 0 bases, and 1 base had no gene match. The germline gives CDR1 LGHNA, CDR2 YNFKEQ. This chain's CDR3 is CASSQEGQGTEAFF. The DNA of the CDR3 is TGTGCCAGCAGCCAAGAAGGACAGGGCACTGAAGCTTTCTTT.

The chain employs TRBV6-5 and TRBJ2-5; 12 bases fit TRBD2. The CDR3 runs to 14 residues. Germline V CDR1 and CDR2: MNHEY, SVGAGI. The trim removed 8 bases at V and 7 bases at J, leaving 8 bases unmatched. CDR3 sequence (DNA): TGTGCCAGCCGGACTAGCGGGGCCCGGAGGACCCAGTACTTC. Protein: CASRTSGARRTQYF.

The J gene is TRBJ2-2, the V gene TRBV7-2; 8 positions match TRBD1. The CDR3 totals 16 residues. Losses at the gene ends were 1 base for V and 5 bases for J; bases not matched to a gene: 6. The germline V gene encodes CDR1 SGHTA and CDR2 FQGNSA. Here the CDR3 DNA reads TGTGCCAGCAGCTTAGTGGCGACAGGGGTAACCGGGGAGCTGTTTTTT. This encodes CASSLVATGVTGELFF.

This clone was counted a single time. The gene calls are TRBV15 and TRBJ1-5; D gene ambiguous. The CDR3 length is 14 residues. Looked up from germline, CDR1 is LNHNV and CDR2 is YYDKDF (reference sequence). The V end lost 0 bases, the J end lost 3 bases, and 6 bases lay between the germline ends. CDR3: CATSRDLLNQPQHF. Here the CDR3 DNA reads TGTGCCACCAGCAGAGACCTTCTCAATCAGCCCCAGCATTTT.

The V call is TRBV25-1, the J call TRBJ1-1; perhaps TRBD1 as D (5 bases). The V gene's germline CDR1 is MGHDK and CDR2 SYGVNS. V was clipped by 4 bases and J by 4 bases, with 16 bases between them. This CDR3 spans 15 amino acids. CDR3 in amino acids: CASSGGTWGGTEAFF. The DNA of the CDR3 is TGTGCCAGCAGTGGGGGGACTTGGGGCGGCACTGAAGCTTTCTTT.

The rearrangement links TRBV29-1 to TRBJ1-1; D not resolved. V lost 8 bases and J lost 4, with 11 bases in between. The V gene's germline CDR1 is SQVTM and CDR2 ANQGSEA. This CDR3 contains 11 residues. This CDR3 reads CSSQRSTEAFF. In DNA form, the CDR3 reads TGCAGCTCCCAACGGTCCACTGAAGCTTTCTTT.

The chain carries TRBV13 and TRBJ2-1; TRBD2 matches at 7 bases. With V trimmed by 1 base and J by 6 bases, 12 bases remained unmatched. CDR3 length equals 17 residues. Germline CDR1 and CDR2: PRHDT and FYEKMQ (reference sequence). The CDR3 here is CASSLEASGSLSNEQFF. CDR3 sequence (DNA): TGTGCCAGCAGCTTAGAGGCTAGCGGTAGTCTATCCAATGAGCAGTTCTTC.

The gene calls are TRBV3-1 (or the pseudogene TRBV3-2) and TRBJ2-7, with 9 positions matching TRBD1. The ends lost 4 bases at V and 0 bases at J; junction bases unmatched: 1. The germline CDR1 and CDR2 sequences are LGHDT and YNNKEL (reference sequence). The CDR3 contains 14 residues. This chain's CDR3 is CASSLGQGSYEQYF. The CDR3 coding sequence is TGTGCCAGCAGCCTGGGACAGGGCTCCTACGAGCAGTACTTC.

This CDR3 reads CASSPHGGVDYEQYF. DNA for the CDR3: TGTGCCAGCAGCCCCCACGGAGGGGTGGACTACGAGCAGTACTTC. The chain is built from TRBV11-3 and TRBJ2-7; D perhaps matches TRBD2 (6 bases). V lost 5 bases to trimming and J lost 3 bases, with 17 bases between them. The CDR3 extends over 15 amino acids. Germline-derived CDR1 and CDR2 are SGHNT and YENEEA.

CDR3 region: CASSHQDREAFF. The DNA for the CDR3 is TGTGCCAGCAGCCACCAGGACAGGGAAGCTTTCTTT. The rearrangement joins TRBV6-5 to TRBJ1-1; the match to TRBD1 covers 7 bases. Germline V CDR1 and CDR2: MNHEY, SVGAGI. V lost 6 bases, J lost 8 bases, and 6 bases stayed unmatched. This CDR3 is 12 amino acids long.

The J gene is TRBJ2-5, the V gene TRBV5-1; perhaps TRBD2 as D (5 bases). The CDR3 totals 14 residues. Trimming removed 0 bases from V and 0 bases from J, with 6 bases in between. CDR1 and CDR2 from the germline V gene are SGHRS and YFSETQ. For the CDR3, the DNA is TGCGCCAGCAGCTTGGGCGGGTACCAAGAGACCCAGTACTTC. It is translated as CASSLGGYQETQYF.

The J gene is TRBJ1-2, the V gene TRBV19; 7 bases map to TRBD1. After removal of 6 bases from V and 8 bases from J, the junction contained 9 bases not matched to a gene. CDR3 length equals 13 residues. Germline assignment: CDR1 LNHDA and CDR2 SQIVND (reference sequence). The CDR3 sequence is CASSLVTGSGYTF. In DNA, the CDR3 is TGTGCCAGTAGCCTCGTGACAGGGAGCGGCTACACCTTC.

This chain uses TRBV19 with TRBJ2-1; 10 positions agree with TRBD2. The CDR3 runs to 15 residues. V lost 1 base and J lost 8; bases outside the gene matches: 5. Germline CDR1 reads LNHDA; CDR2 reads SQIVND (reference sequence). The CDR3 loop is CASSIGASGRYEQFF. CDR3 sequence (DNA): TGTGCCAGTAGTATAGGAGCTAGCGGGAGATATGAGCAGTTCTTC.

The V call is TRBV10-2, the J call TRBJ1-1; 7 nucleotides align to TRBD1. CDR1 is WSHSY, CDR2 SAAADI, per germline. J lost 5 bases, V lost 5 bases, and 2 bases had no gene match. This CDR3 is built from 12 residues. The CDR3 sequence is CASSQDRTEAFF. The CDR3 bases are TGCGCCAGCAGTCAGGACAGGACTGAAGCTTTCTTT.

The chain carries TRBV6-5 and TRBJ2-2; 9 bases line up with TRBD1. This CDR3 comprises 15 residues. The V gene's germline CDR1 is MNHEY and CDR2 SVGAGI. V lost 6 bases to trimming and J lost 6 bases; unmatched junction nucleotides: 8. The CDR3: CASRRRQGDAGELFF. The DNA for the CDR3 is TGTGCCAGCAGACGGAGACAGGGGGACGCCGGGGAGCTGTTTTTT.